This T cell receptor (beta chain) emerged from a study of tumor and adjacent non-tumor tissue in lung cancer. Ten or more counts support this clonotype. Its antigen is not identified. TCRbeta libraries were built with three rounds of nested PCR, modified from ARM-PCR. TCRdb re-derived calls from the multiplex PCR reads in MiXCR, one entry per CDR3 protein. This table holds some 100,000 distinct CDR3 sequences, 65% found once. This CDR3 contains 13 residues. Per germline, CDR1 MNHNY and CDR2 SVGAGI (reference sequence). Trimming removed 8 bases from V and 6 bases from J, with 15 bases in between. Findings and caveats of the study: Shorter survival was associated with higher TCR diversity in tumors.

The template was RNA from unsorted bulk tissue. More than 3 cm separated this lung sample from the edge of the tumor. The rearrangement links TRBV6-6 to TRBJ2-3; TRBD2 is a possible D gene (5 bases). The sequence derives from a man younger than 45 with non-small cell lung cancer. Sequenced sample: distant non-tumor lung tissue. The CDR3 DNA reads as TGTGCCAGCTCCGGGTCCGGGATCGATACGCAGTATTTT. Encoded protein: CASSGSGIDTQYF.